Described below is a single TCR beta chain sequence and its context. Its antigen remains unidentified. Sample time point: persistent/refractory GD, antithyroid drugs over 5 years with positive TRAb. PBMC-derived RNA was used for the TCR library. These data are taken from a study of regulatory T cells in long-lasting Graves disease. Study background: It was over 5 years of antithyroid drugs, with positive TSH receptor antibodies, that meant persistent Graves' disease. Findings of the study overall: TRBV28, TRBJ1-2 and TRBJ2-5 were favored in persistent disease.

The CDR3 extends over 15 amino acids. The germline V gene encodes CDR1 SGHRS and CDR2 YFSETQ. Trimming shortened V by 5 bases and J by 2 bases, and 17 bases separated the two germline ends. For TCR beta, libraries came from iRepertoire HTBI primers and Arm-PCR of CDR3 regions. TCRdb re-called the multiplex PCR reads with MiXCR, one entry per CDR3 protein. The sample carries hundreds of thousands of distinct CDR3 sequences, approximately 21% recorded once. Specimen: peripheral blood mononuclear cells (PBMCs), collected when the disease was refractory, from a patient treated with antithyroid drugs. V gene TRBV5-1 combines with J gene TRBJ2-7; D gene uncertain. The clonotype comes from a female donor with Graves disease. Here the CDR3 DNA reads TGCGCCAGCAGGGCTGTGGGGAATAGGACCTACGAGCAGTACTTC. The encoded protein is CASRAVGNRTYEQYF.